The sequence of this T cell receptor beta chain was determined in a study of tumor-infiltrating lymphocytes in primary liver carcinoma. Making TCR beta cDNA involved approximately 530 ng total RNA and a constant-region primer. Libraries for TCR beta were built through three nested multiplex PCR rounds, which together made up a slightly modified ARM-PCR procedure. Use of TRBV1-TRBV30 forward primers with a C-beta reverse primer characterized the first two PCR rounds, which lasted around 9 cycles each. TCRdb re-analysed the multiplex PCR reads in MiXCR, keeping a single row per CDR3 protein. This table holds approximately 23,000 distinct CDR3 sequences, over 75% found once. The CDR3 consists of 15 residues. From germline, CDR1 is SGHAT and CDR2 FQNNGV. Points on this clonotype: No conserved phenylalanine or tryptophan ends this CDR3, so it is likely a read error.

Bulk tissue was left unsorted, and RNA and DNA were co-extracted from 20-30 mg of it. V is TRBV11-2 and J is TRBJ2-3, with 10 bases matching TRBD2. This TCR was sampled from a woman in her 30s with primary liver carcinoma and hepatitis B virus infection. The sample consisted of liver tumor tissue from sampling region 2. Subset meaning: tumor region T2, inferior pole. CDR3 nucleotides: TGTGTCAGAAGCTCAGGAAGCGGGAGGGCAGATACGCAGTATTTG. This sequence encodes CVRSSGSGRADTQYL.